This T cell receptor beta chain originates from a study of blood T cell repertoires in COVID-19. This clone is a singleton in its sample. Trimming removed 7 bases from V and 6 bases from J; junction bases left unmatched: 5. The CDR3 consists of 13 residues. Germline V gene sequence: CDR1 SGHRS, CDR2 YFSETQ. The repertoire was sequenced with immunoSEQ multiplex PCR; TCRdb's copy has only in-frame clones and lacks some. The table has 300,000 to 450,000 clones, about 90% seen once. The chain combines TRBV5-1 with TRBJ2-2, with 8 bases matching TRBD1. This receptor was identified in a woman aged 25 to 39 who had recovered from COVID-19. The sequenced sample consisted of PBMCs or T cells enriched from blood (not recorded which). CDR3 sequence reads: CASGAGGAGELFF. The CDR3 bases are TGCGCCAGCGGAGCAGGGGGCGCCGGGGAGCTGTTTTTT.